Each of the 4 T cell receptor beta chains below was sequenced from the same sample in a study of T cells after yellow fever vaccination. Each CDR3 protein is one row after TCRdb ran MiXCR on the 5' RACE reads. The sample holds more than 110,000 distinct CDR3 sequences, 6.6% seen once. The specimen was CD4+ T cells sorted from PBMCs, collected 10 days after the yellow fever booster vaccination. The receptors were gathered from a man aged 30 to 39 who received the YFV17D yellow fever vaccine.

This clonotype was found many times. The chain uses TRBV7-2 and TRBJ2-7; 10 nucleotides line up with TRBD1. CDR1 and CDR2 (germline): SGHTA, FQGNSA. This CDR3 has 15 amino acids. V was pared by 7 bases and J by 2 bases, with 8 bases of the junction left unmatched. The CDR3 DNA sequence: TGTGCCAGCACTCCAGGAGGGACAGGGGCCTACGAGCAGTACTTC. It yields the protein CASTPGGTGAYEQYF.

This clonotype was observed many times. This chain links TRBV5-1 with TRBJ2-5; D gene uncertain. V dropped 0 bases and J dropped 5 bases, with 11 bases sitting between them. This CDR3 region has 14 residues. Germline V lookup: CDR1 SGHRS, CDR2 YFSETQ. This CDR3 reads CASSLATGSETQYF. The CDR3 nucleotides read TGCGCCAGCAGCTTGGCAACCGGCTCGGAGACCCAGTACTTC.

V gene TRBV20-1 combines with J gene TRBJ2-3; 10 bases match TRBD2. The trim removed 1 base at V and 4 bases at J, leaving 11 bases unmatched. The germline gives CDR1 DFQATT, CDR2 SNEGSKA (reference sequence). The length of the CDR3 is 17 residues. CDR3: CSARASGSGRPPDTQYF. CDR3 sequence (DNA): TGCAGTGCTAGAGCTAGCGGGAGCGGCCGTCCCCCAGATACGCAGTATTTT.

The chain joins TRBV20-1 to TRBJ2-5, with D tentatively TRBD2 (5 bases). Trimming cost V 3 bases and J 1 base, with 15 bases left between them. The CDR3 runs 15 residues. The germline V gene has CDR1 DFQATT and CDR2 SNEGSKA (reference sequence). The CDR3, as DNA: TGCAGTGCTAGTGGTGGGAGCGGCCCCCAAGAGACCCAGTACTTC. It is translated as CSASGGSGPQETQYF.